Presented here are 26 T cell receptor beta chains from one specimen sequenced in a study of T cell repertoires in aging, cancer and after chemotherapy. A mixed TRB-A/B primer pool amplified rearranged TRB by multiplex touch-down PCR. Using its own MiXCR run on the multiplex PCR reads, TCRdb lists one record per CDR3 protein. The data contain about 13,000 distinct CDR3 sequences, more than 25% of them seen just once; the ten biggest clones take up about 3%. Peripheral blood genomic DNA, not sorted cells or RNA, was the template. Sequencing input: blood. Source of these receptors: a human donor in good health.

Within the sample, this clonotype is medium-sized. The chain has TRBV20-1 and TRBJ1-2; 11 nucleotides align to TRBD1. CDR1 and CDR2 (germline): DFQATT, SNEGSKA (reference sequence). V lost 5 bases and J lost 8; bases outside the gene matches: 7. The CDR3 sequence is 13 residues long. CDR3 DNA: TGCAGTGCTTTTGGACAGGGGGCTCGCGGCTACACCTTC. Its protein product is CSAFGQGARGYTF.

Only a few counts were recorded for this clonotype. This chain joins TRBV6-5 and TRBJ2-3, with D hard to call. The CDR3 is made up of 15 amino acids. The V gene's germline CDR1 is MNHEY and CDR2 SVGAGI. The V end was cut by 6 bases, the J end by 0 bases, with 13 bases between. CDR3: CASSPDVGSTDTQYF. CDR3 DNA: TGTGCCAGCAGCCCCGACGTTGGAAGCACAGATACGCAGTATTTT.

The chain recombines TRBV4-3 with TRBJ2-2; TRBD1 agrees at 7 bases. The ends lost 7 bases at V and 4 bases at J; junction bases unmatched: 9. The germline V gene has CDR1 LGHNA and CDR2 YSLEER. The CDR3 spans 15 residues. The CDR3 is CASTLRYRGTGELFF. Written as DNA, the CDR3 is TGCGCCAGCACGCTTCGTTACAGGGGCACCGGGGAGCTGTTTTTT.

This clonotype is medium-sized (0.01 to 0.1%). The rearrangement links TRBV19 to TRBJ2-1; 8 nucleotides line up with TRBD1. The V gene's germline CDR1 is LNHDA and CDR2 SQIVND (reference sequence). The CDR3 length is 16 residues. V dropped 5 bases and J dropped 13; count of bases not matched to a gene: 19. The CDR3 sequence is CASSAIRTGKEVPQFF. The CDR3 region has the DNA TGTGCCAGTAGTGCGATAAGGACAGGGAAAGAAGTACCACAGTTCTTC.

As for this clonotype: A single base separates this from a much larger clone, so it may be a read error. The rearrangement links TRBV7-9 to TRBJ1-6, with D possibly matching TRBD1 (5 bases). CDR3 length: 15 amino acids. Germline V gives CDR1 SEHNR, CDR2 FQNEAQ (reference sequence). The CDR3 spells CASSSGTGGNLPLHF. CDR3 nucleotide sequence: TGTGCCAGCAGCTCCGGGACCGGAGGGAATTTACCCCTCCACTTT.

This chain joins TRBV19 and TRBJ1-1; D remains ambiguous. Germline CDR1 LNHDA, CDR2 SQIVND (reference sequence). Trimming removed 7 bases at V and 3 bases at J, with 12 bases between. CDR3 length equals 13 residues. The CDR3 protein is CASKGLEDTEAFF. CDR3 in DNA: TGTGCCAGTAAAGGATTGGAGGACACTGAAGCTTTCTTT.

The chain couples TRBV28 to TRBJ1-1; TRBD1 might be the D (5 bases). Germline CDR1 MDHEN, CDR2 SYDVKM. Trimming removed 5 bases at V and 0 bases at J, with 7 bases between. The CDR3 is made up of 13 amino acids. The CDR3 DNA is TGTGCCAGCAGTCGGGACTTGAACACTGAAGCTTTCTTT. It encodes CASSRDLNTEAFF.

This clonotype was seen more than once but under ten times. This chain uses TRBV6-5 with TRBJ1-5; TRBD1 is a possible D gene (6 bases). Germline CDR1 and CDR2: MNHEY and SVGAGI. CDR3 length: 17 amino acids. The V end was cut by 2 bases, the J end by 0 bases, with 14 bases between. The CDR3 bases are TGTGCCAGCAGTTACCCCACCGGGACACATAGCAATCAGCCCCAGCATTTT. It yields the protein CASSYPTGTHSNQPQHF.

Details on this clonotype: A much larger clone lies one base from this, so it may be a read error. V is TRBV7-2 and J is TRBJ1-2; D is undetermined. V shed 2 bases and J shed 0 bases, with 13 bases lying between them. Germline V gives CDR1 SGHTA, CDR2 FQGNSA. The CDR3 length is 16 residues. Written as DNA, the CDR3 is TGTGCCAGCAGCTTATCTGGGTCAGCAGCTAACTATGGCTACACCTTC. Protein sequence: CASSLSGSAANYGYTF. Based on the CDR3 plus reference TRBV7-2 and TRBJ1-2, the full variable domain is GAGVSQSPSNKVTEKGKDVELRCDPISGHTALYWYRQSLGQGLEFLIYFQGNSAPDKSGLPSDRFSAERTGGSVSTLTIQRTQQEDSAVYLCASSLSGSAANYGYTFGSGTRLTVV.

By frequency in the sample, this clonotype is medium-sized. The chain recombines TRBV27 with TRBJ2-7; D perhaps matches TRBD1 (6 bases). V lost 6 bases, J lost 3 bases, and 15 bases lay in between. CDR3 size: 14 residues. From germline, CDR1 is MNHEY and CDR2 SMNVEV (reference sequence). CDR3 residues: CASSSDSFYYEQYF. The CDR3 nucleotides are TGTGCCAGCAGCTCGGACAGCTTCTACTACGAGCAGTACTTC.

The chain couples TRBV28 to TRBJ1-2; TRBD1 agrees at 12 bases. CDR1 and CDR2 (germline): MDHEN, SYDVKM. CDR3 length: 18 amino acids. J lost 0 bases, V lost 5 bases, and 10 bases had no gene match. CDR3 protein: CASSIAGTGGETNYGYTF. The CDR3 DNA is TGTGCCAGCAGTATCGCCGGGACAGGGGGCGAAACTAACTATGGCTACACCTTC.

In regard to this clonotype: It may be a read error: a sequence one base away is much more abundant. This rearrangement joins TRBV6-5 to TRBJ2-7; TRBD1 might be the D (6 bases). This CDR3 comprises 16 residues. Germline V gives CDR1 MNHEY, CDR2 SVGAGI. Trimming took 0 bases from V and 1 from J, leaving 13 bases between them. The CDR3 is CASSYSRTRGSYEQYF. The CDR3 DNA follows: TGTGCCAGCAGTTACTCACGGACAAGGGGGTCCTACGAGCAGTACTTC.

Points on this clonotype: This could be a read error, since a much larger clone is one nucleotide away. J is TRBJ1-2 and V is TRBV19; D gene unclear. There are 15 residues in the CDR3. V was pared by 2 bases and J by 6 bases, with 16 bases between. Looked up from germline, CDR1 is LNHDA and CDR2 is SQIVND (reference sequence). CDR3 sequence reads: CASSIWEKRMDGYTF. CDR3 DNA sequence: TGTGCCAGTAGTATATGGGAAAAGAGAATGGATGGCTACACCTTC.

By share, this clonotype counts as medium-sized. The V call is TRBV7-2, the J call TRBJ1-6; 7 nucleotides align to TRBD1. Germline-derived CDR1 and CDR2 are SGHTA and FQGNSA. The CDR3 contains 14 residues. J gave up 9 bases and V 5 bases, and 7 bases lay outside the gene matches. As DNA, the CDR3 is TGTGCCAGCAGCACCCGACAGGGCCCTTCACCCCTCCACTTT. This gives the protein CASSTRQGPSPLHF.

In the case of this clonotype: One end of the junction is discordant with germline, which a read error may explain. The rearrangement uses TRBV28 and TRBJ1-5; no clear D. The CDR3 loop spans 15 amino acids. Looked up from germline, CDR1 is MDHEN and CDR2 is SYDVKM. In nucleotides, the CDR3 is TGTGCCAGCAGAGGGTACAGCGTAATTAATCAGCACCAGCATTTT. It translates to CASRGYSVINQHQHF.

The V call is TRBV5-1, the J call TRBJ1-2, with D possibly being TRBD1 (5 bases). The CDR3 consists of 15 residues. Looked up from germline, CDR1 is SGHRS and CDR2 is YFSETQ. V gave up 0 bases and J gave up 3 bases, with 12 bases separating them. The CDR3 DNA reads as TGCGCCAGCAGCTTGGAAGGGTCGGGGGACTATGGCTACACCTTC. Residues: CASSLEGSGDYGYTF.

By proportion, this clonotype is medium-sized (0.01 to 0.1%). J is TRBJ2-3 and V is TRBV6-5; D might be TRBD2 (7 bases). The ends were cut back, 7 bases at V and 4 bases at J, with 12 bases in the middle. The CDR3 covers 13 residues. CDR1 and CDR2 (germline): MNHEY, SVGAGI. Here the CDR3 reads CASMGGGADTQYF. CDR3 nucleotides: TGTGCCAGCATGGGCGGGGGCGCAGATACGCAGTATTTT.

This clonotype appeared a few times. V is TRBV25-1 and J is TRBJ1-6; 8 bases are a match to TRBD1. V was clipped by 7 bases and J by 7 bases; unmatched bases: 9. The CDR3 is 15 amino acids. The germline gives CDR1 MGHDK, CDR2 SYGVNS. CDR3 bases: TGTGCCAGCAACACAGGGGGAGGGTCAAATTCACCCCTCCACTTT. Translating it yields CASNTGGGSNSPLHF.

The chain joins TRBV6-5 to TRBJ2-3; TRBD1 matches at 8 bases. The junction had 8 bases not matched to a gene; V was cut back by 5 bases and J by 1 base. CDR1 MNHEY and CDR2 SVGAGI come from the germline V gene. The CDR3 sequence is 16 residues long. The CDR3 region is CASSELPGQGTDTQYF. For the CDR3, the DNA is TGTGCCAGCAGTGAACTCCCGGGACAGGGCACAGATACGCAGTATTTT.

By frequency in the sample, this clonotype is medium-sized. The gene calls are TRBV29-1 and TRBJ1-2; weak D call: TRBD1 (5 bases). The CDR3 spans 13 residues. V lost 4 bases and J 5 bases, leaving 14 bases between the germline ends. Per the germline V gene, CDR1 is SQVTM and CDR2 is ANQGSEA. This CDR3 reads CSVAGGGLYGYTF. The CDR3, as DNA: TGCAGCGTTGCGGGGGGGGGATTGTATGGCTACACCTTC.

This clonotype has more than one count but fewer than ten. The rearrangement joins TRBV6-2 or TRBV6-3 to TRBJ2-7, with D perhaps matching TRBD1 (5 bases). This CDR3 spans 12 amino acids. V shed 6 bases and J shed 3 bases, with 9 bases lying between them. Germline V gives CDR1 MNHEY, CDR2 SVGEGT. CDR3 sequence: CASSHQGYEQYV. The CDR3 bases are TGTGCCAGCAGCCACCAGGGCTACGAGCAGTACGTC.

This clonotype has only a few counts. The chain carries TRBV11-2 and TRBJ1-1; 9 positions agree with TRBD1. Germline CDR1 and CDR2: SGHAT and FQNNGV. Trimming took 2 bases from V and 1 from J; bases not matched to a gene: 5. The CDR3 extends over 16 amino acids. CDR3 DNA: TGTGCCAGCAGCTTAAGGACAGGGGAAGGGAACACTGAAGCTTTCTTT. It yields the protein CASSLRTGEGNTEAFF. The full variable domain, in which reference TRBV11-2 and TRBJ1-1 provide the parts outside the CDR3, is EAGVAQSPRYKIIEKRQSVAFWCNPISGHATLYWYQQILGQGPKLLIQFQNNGVVDDSQLPKDRFSAERLKGVDSTLKIQPAKLEDSAVYLCASSLRTGEGNTEAFFGQGTRLTVV.

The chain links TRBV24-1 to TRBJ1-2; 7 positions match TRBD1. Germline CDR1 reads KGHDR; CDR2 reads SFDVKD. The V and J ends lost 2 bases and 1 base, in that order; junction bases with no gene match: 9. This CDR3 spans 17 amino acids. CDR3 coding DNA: TGTGCCACCAGTGATTCCGGGACAGAGATATTTAACTATGGCTACACCTTC. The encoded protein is CATSDSGTEIFNYGYTF.

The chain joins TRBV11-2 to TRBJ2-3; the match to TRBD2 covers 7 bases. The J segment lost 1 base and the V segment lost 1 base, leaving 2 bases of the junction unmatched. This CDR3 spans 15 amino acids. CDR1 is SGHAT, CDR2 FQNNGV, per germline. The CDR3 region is CASSLVAGGTDTQYF. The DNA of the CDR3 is TGTGCCAGCAGCTTAGTGGCGGGGGGCACAGATACGCAGTATTTT.

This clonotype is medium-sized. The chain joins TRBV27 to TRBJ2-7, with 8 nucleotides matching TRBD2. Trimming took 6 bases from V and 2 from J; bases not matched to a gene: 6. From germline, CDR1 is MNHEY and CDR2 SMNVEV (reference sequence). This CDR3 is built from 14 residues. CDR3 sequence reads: CASSPRAGAYEQYV. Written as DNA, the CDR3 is TGTGCCAGCAGCCCCAGAGCGGGGGCCTACGAGCAGTACGTC.

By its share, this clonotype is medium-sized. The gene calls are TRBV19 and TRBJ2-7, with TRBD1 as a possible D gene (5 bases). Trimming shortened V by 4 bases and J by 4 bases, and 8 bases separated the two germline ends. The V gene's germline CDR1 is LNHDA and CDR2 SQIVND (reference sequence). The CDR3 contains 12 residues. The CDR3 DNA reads TGTGCCAGTAGTAGTCAGGGTTACGAGCAGTACTTC. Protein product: CASSSQGYEQYF.